This is a list of T cell receptor beta chains from one sample in a study of T cell responses to AZD1222 COVID-19 vaccine. Here immunoSEQ multiplex PCR was the method, and the copy in TCRdb shows in-frame clones only, minus some. This table holds just under 75,000 clones, around 80% found once. Sequences were derived from peripheral blood, sampled 28 days after the second AZD1222 dose. Receptors were obtained from an adult who received the AZD1222 COVID-19 vaccine. Both conserved end residues are part of each CDR3. The D gene is left open where the match is weak. Size is omitted from some rows. Given values are once, few, many or a class for expanded clones.

abundance	v_gene	j_gene	d_gene	CDR3nt	CDR3aa
NA	TRBV7-9	TRBJ2-1	TRBD2	TGTGCCAGCAGCTTAACTAGCGGGAGGAGTGAGCAGTTCTTC	CASSLTSGRSEQFF
NA	TRBV11-1	TRBJ1-5	NA	TGTGCCAGCAGCCTTGGGGTGAGTCAGCCCCAGCATTTT	CASSLGVSQPQHF
NA	TRBV5-6	TRBJ1-4	TRBD1	TGTGCCAGCAGCGTCAGGGGGCATAGTGAAAAACTGTTTTTT	CASSVRGHSEKLFF
once	TRBV4-1	TRBJ2-1	NA	TGCGCCAGCAGCCAACAATCGAGCTCCTACAATGAGCAGTTCTTC	CASSQQSSSYNEQFF
few	TRBV19	TRBJ2-7	NA	TGTGCCAGTAGTATAATTGGCGGAATCTACGAGCAGTACTTC	CASSIIGGIYEQYF
NA	TRBV6-5	TRBJ2-3	TRBD1	TGTGCCAGCAGTTACTCGACAGGGGCAGATACGCAGTATTTT	CASSYSTGADTQYF
NA	TRBV4-2	TRBJ2-5	TRBD1	TGTGCCAGCAGCCAAGCGAGGGACAGGGGGCGAGAGACCCAGTACTTC	CASSQARDRGRETQYF
many	TRBV9	TRBJ1-3	NA	TGTGCCAGCAGCGCCTCCAGGGTTGGAAACACCATATATTTT	CASSASRVGNTIYF
NA	TRBV14	TRBJ2-1	NA	TGTGCCAGCAGCTCCTGGACTGGCTCCTACAATGAGCAGTTCTTC	CASSSWTGSYNEQFF
NA	TRBV19	TRBJ2-2	NA	TGTGCCAGTACCGCGCAGGGGGGTTACACCGGGGAGCTGTTTTTT	CASTAQGGYTGELFF
NA	TRBV4-2	TRBJ2-1	NA	TGTGCCAGCAGCCAAGATATAGGACTTGGGGAGGACAATGAGCAGTTCTTC	CASSQDIGLGEDNEQFF
NA	TRBV6-5	TRBJ2-7	TRBD2	TGTGCCAGTATCAGCGGGGGGAGCTCCTACGAGCAGTACTTC	CASISGGSSYEQYF
few	TRBV7-2	TRBJ2-5	TRBD2	TGTGCCAGCAGCTTAGGCTGGGGTGGTGGCGGGAGTGGAGAGACCCAGTACTTC	CASSLGWGGGGSGETQYF
NA	TRBV28	TRBJ2-7	TRBD2	TGTGCCAGCAGTTTGTCGGGACTAGCGGGGACCCACGAGCAGTACTTC	CASSLSGLAGTHEQYF
NA	TRBV7-6	TRBJ2-5	NA	TGTGCCAGCAGCCAAGGGACACCAAATCGAGAGACCCAGTACTTC	CASSQGTPNRETQYF
once	TRBV30	TRBJ1-6	NA	TGTGCCTGGACTTTAACACTCTTAACGGGAATCTCTAATTCACCCCTCCACTTT	CAWTLTLLTGISNSPLHF
NA	TRBV7-8	TRBJ2-7	NA	TGTGCCAGCAGCTTAGCAGAAATGTCCTACGAGCAGTACTTC	CASSLAEMSYEQYF
NA	TRBV7-2	TRBJ2-3	NA	TGTGCCAGCAGCATAAGCTCGGGTACGCAGTATTTT	CASSISSGTQYF
NA	TRBV6-5	TRBJ1-1	NA	TGTGCCAGCAGTTTGAACCCGGACAGCCCTTTGGCTGAAGCTTTCTTT	CASSLNPDSPLAEAFF
NA	TRBV24-1	TRBJ2-1	TRBD2	TGTGCCACCAGTGACCTTGGAGCGGGGTCCTACAATGAGCAGTTCTTC	CATSDLGAGSYNEQFF
NA	TRBV28	TRBJ2-3	TRBD1	TGTGCCAGCAGTTCGGGACAGGGCACAGATACGCAGTATTTT	CASSSGQGTDTQYF
NA	TRBV28	TRBJ1-1	NA	TGTGCCAGCACCCCAGGACAGCCGAACACTGAAGCTTTCTTT	CASTPGQPNTEAFF
NA	TRBV6-6	TRBJ2-7	NA	TGTGCCAGCAGTTTATCAGCTCAAGGATCCTACGAGCAGTACTTC	CASSLSAQGSYEQYF
NA	TRBV28	TRBJ1-3	NA	TGTGCCAGCAGTTTCTCCTCCAGTTCCAACACCATATATTTT	CASSFSSSSNTIYF